This T cell receptor beta chain was captured in a study of CD8+ T cells in alopecia areata. At the level of the study: Tofacitinib was given for 6 to 18 months, then stopped for 6 months. Severity among treated patients was scored by the percentage of scalp area affected.

Worth noting for this clone: The target antigen is unknown.

Reverse transcription of extracted RNA yielded cDNA, which provided the sequencing template. Libraries were prepared by immunoSEQ multiplex PCR; TCRdb keeps only in-frame clonotypes and omits some of them. The data contain more than 200,000 clones, 66% of them singletons. CDR3 length equals 13 residues. Germline V CDR1 and CDR2: GTSNPN, SVGIG (reference sequence). The sample's treatment: oral pan-JAK inhibitor, 5-10 mg twice daily. Study-wide findings and caveats: Significant decreases in scalp clonality and expanded CD8+ clones followed tofacitinib treatment. Whether baseline CD8+ expansion is linked to response remains uncertain, given a single nonresponder.

This specimen consisted of CD4+ T cells sorted from blood, obtained at approximately week 44, from a patient treated with tofacitinib. This rearrangement joins TRBV30 to TRBJ1-4, with 7 bases lining up with TRBD1. This clonotype originated in a human donor with alopecia areata. The CDR3 sequence is CAGTGTVGEKLFF. The DNA of the CDR3 is TGTGCTGGGACCGGGACAGTTGGTGAAAAACTGTTTTTT.